The next 30 T cell receptor beta chains were all read from a single sample in a study of cytomegalovirus exposure and HLA in healthy donors. The table came from immunoSEQ multiplex PCR; TCRdb's copy has only in-frame clones and leaves some out. The repertoire holds some 170,000 clones, approximately 90% seen once, with 1.4% in the top ten. The sample comprised PBMCs. These receptors came from a woman in her twenties or thirties in good health and CMV-seronegative.

This chain joins TRBV4-1 and TRBJ1-1; D is uncertain. This CDR3 has 16 residues. V lost 5 bases to trimming and J lost 1 base, with 17 bases between them. The germline gives CDR1 MGHRA, CDR2 YSYEKL. This chain's CDR3 is CASSNTWTGANTEAFF. The CDR3 region has the DNA TGCGCCAGCAGCAACACTTGGACGGGAGCGAACACTGAAGCTTTCTTT.

This clone was detected once. The V and J genes are TRBV19 and TRBJ2-5; TRBD2 matches at 9 bases. Germline V gene data show CDR1 as LNHDA and CDR2 as SQIVND (reference sequence). Germline trimming cut 6 bases from V and 5 bases from J; bases unmatched to any gene: 13. The CDR3 is 16 amino acids. The CDR3 loop is CASSLSGRGGRETQYF. The CDR3 DNA is TGTGCCAGTAGCCTCTCTGGGCGGGGGGGCAGGGAGACCCAGTACTTC.

The genes are TRBV10-3 and TRBJ1-1; maybe TRBD1 (6 bases). Germline CDR1 and CDR2: ENHRY and SYGVKD. The CDR3 has 15 amino acids. The ends were cut back, 3 bases at V and 4 bases at J, with 15 bases in the middle. The chain's CDR3 is CAISDVGTSGTEAFF. CDR3 nucleotide sequence: TGTGCCATCAGTGATGTAGGGACATCCGGCACTGAAGCTTTCTTT.

The J gene is TRBJ2-1, the V gene TRBV7-9, with 14 bases matching TRBD2. The V gene's germline CDR1 is SEHNR and CDR2 FQNEAQ (reference sequence). The CDR3 has 15 amino acids. Germline trimming cut 4 bases from V and 10 bases from J; bases unmatched to any gene: 6. The CDR3 nucleotides read TGTGCCAGCAGCTCGACTAGCGGGGGGGCTCGGGAGCAGTTCTTC. Encoded protein: CASSSTSGGAREQFF.

The gene calls are TRBV30 and TRBJ2-1, with TRBD1 as a possible D gene (6 bases). Germline V gene sequence: CDR1 GTSNPN, CDR2 SVGIG (reference sequence). Trimming took off 1 base at V and 0 bases at J, with 19 bases between the two ends. This CDR3 contains 18 residues. The CDR3: CAWSEDRGPVSSYNEQFF. CDR3 sequence (DNA): TGTGCCTGGAGTGAGGACAGAGGCCCGGTAAGCTCCTACAATGAGCAGTTCTTC.

This chain links TRBV10-1 with TRBJ1-2; D is unclear. Deletions cut 3 bases from V and 4 bases from J, with 9 bases between. The CDR3 spans 13 residues. In germline, CDR1 is WNHNN, CDR2 SYGVQD (reference sequence). Here the CDR3 DNA reads TGCGCCAGCAGTGAAAATCCCTTCTATGGCTACACCTTC. This sequence encodes CASSENPFYGYTF.

The genes are TRBV28 and TRBJ1-3, with D perhaps TRBD1 (5 bases). The CDR3 totals 15 residues. Germline CDR1 MDHEN, CDR2 SYDVKM. With 2 bases removed from V and 2 bases from J, the gap between germline ends came to 10 bases. CDR3 region: CASSLPGLTGNTIYF. CDR3 DNA sequence: TGTGCCAGCAGTTTACCGGGACTCACTGGAAACACCATATATTTT.

CDR3 region: CASSSRLTSGGVGANVLTF. The CDR3 region has the DNA TGCGCCAGCAGCTCCCGGTTGACTAGCGGGGGGGTTGGGGCCAACGTCCTGACTTTC. This chain joins TRBV5-1 and TRBJ2-6, with 14 bases matching TRBD2. Germline assignment: CDR1 SGHRS and CDR2 YFSETQ. V lost 3 bases to trimming and J lost 3 bases; unmatched junction nucleotides: 8. This CDR3 is built from 19 residues.

This chain links TRBV7-9 with TRBJ1-2, with D perhaps matching TRBD1 (6 bases). The CDR3 length is 18 residues. Trimming stripped 5 bases from V and 2 bases from J, with 24 bases between. Germline CDR1 SEHNR, CDR2 FQNEAQ (reference sequence). CDR3 nucleotides: TGTGCCAGCAGCCTGGACTTTTCGAGGAGGGGGGGAAACTATGGCTACACCTTC. It specifies CASSLDFSRRGGNYGYTF.

The J gene is TRBJ1-1, the V gene TRBV19; D might be TRBD1 (5 bases). The CDR3 contains 15 residues. Germline assignment: CDR1 LNHDA and CDR2 SQIVND (reference sequence). V was shortened by 1 base and J by 6 bases, with 15 bases between the two germline ends. The CDR3 here is CASSIGIRTRAEAFF. Here the CDR3 DNA reads TGTGCCAGTAGTATAGGGATCCGGACCAGGGCTGAAGCTTTCTTT. Complete variable domain (other parts from reference TRBV19 and TRBJ1-1): DGGITQSPKYLFRKEGQNVTLSCEQNLNHDAMYWYRQDPGQGLRLIYYSQIVNDFQKGDIAEGYSVSREKKESFPLTVTSAQKNPTAFYLCASSIGIRTRAEAFFGQGTRLTVV.

The rearrangement links TRBV18 to TRBJ1-1; the match to TRBD1 covers 11 bases. V lost 4 bases, J lost 0 bases, and 10 bases stayed unmatched. The CDR3 totals 18 residues. Germline V gene lookup returns CDR1 KGHSH and CDR2 LQKENI. DNA of the CDR3: TGTGCCAGCTCACGTCTCGGGACAGGGGGGAGGGTGAACACTGAAGCTTTCTTT. It is translated as CASSRLGTGGRVNTEAFF.

The gene calls are TRBV4-2 and TRBJ2-2; D call uncertain. The CDR3 contains 14 residues. Germline assignment: CDR1 LGHNA and CDR2 YNFKEQ. V was clipped by 1 base and J by 2 bases, with 5 bases between them. The CDR3 nucleotides are TGTGCCAGCAGCCAAGTATCCAACACCGGGGAGCTGTTTTTT. Protein: CASSQVSNTGELFF.

The J gene is TRBJ1-1, the V gene TRBV7-9, with D uncertain. The CDR3 is 15 amino acids. V lost 5 bases and J 1 base, leaving 14 bases between the germline ends. The germline gives CDR1 SEHNR, CDR2 FQNEAQ (reference sequence). Written as DNA, the CDR3 is TGTGCCAGCAGCCTAGAGGAGGGATGGAACACTGAAGCTTTCTTT. It codes for CASSLEEGWNTEAFF.

This chain joins TRBV6-6 and TRBJ1-2; D ambiguous. CDR1 and CDR2 from the germline V gene are MNHNY and SVGAGI (reference sequence). Trimming shortened V by 0 bases and J by 0 bases, and 11 bases separated the two germline ends. CDR3 length: 16 amino acids. The CDR3 region is CASSYSPVLPNYGYTF. The CDR3 region has the DNA TGTGCCAGCAGTTACTCCCCGGTCCTTCCTAACTATGGCTACACCTTC.

This clone showed up just once. J is TRBJ2-1 and V is TRBV7-8; 9 bases align to TRBD2. After removal of 6 bases from V and 6 bases from J, the junction contained 9 bases not matched to a gene. There are 15 residues in the CDR3. CDR1 and CDR2 (germline): SGHVS, FQNEAQ. The CDR3 bases are TGTGCCAGCAGGCTAAATAGCGGGGGATTCAATGAGCAGTTCTTC. This encodes CASRLNSGGFNEQFF.

The chain couples TRBV5-1 to TRBJ2-3, with TRBD1 identical over 8 bases. CDR3 length: 15 amino acids. Germline V CDR1 and CDR2: SGHRS, YFSETQ. V shed 0 bases and J 4 bases; nucleotides not matched to a gene: 4. The CDR3 nucleotides are TGCGCCAGCAGCTTGGGACAGGGGAACGCAGATACGCAGTATTTT. Its translation: CASSLGQGNADTQYF.

The rearrangement links TRBV7-9 to TRBJ2-1; 12 bases are a match to TRBD2. After removal of 5 bases from V and 3 bases from J, the junction contained 8 bases not matched to a gene. Germline CDR1 and CDR2: SEHNR and FQNEAQ (reference sequence). This CDR3 has 17 amino acids. The CDR3 region has the DNA TGTGCCAGCAGCGACAGGACTAGCGGGGTGATCTACAATGAGCAGTTCTTC. Translating gives CASSDRTSGVIYNEQFF.

This clone was counted a single time. The chain uses TRBV4-1 and TRBJ1-3; no clear D gene. Per germline, CDR1 MGHRA and CDR2 YSYEKL. This CDR3 region has 13 residues. V gave up 4 bases and J gave up 8 bases, with 12 bases separating them. The CDR3 region is CASSLAPGDTIYF. In DNA form, the CDR3 reads TGCGCCAGCAGCCTAGCCCCGGGAGACACCATATATTTT.

The chain uses TRBV5-6 and TRBJ2-5, with 8 bases lining up with TRBD2. Trimming removed 5 bases from V and 4 bases from J; junction bases left unmatched: 7. Germline V gene lookup returns CDR1 SGHDT and CDR2 YYEEEE. This CDR3 is built from 14 residues. The CDR3 here is CASRRRGGLETQYF. For the CDR3, the DNA is TGTGCCAGCAGACGACGGGGGGGCCTAGAGACCCAGTACTTC.

This clone was counted only a few times. V gene TRBV2 combines with J gene TRBJ1-4; the D is unclear. The CDR3 extends over 14 amino acids. Trimming took off 5 bases at V and 5 bases at J, with 12 bases between the two ends. CDR1 and CDR2 from the germline V gene are SNHLY and FYNNEI. The CDR3 spells CASSRRWVNEKLFF. The CDR3 bases are TGTGCCAGCAGTCGGAGATGGGTCAATGAAAAACTGTTTTTT.

As DNA, the CDR3 is TGTGCCTGGAGTGTATGGGGGGGTATGAACACTGAAGCTTTCTTT. This codes for CAWSVWGGMNTEAFF. The chain combines TRBV30 with TRBJ1-1, with D possibly matching TRBD1 (5 bases). The germline CDR1 and CDR2 sequences are GTSNPN and SVGIG (reference sequence). Trimming took off 0 bases at V and 0 bases at J, with 11 bases between the two ends. The CDR3 runs to 15 residues.

The V gene is TRBV7-6, the J gene TRBJ2-7; TRBD2 aligns across 12 bases. The germline V gene has CDR1 SGHVS and CDR2 FNYEAQ. Trimming took 4 bases from V and 2 from J; bases not matched to a gene: 6. The CDR3 totals 16 residues. The CDR3 reads CASSSRLAGATYEQYF. CDR3 DNA: TGTGCCAGCAGCTCTAGACTAGCGGGGGCAACCTACGAGCAGTACTTC.

The V call is TRBV5-1, the J call TRBJ2-2, with TRBD2 matching over 7 bases. With 9 bases clipped from V and 0 bases from J, the junction kept 2 bases outside the gene matches. The CDR3 is made up of 13 amino acids. Per germline, CDR1 SGHRS and CDR2 YFSETQ. CDR3 sequence reads: CATGLANTGELFF. CDR3 DNA: TGCGCCACCGGACTAGCGAACACCGGGGAGCTGTTTTTT.

The rearrangement links TRBV4-1 to TRBJ1-1, with D unresolved. V was clipped by 1 base and J by 1 base, with 13 bases between them. This CDR3 region has 16 residues. Per germline, CDR1 MGHRA and CDR2 YSYEKL. The CDR3 loop is CASSQVIDTRNTEAFF. As DNA, the CDR3 is TGCGCCAGCAGCCAAGTGATTGACACCCGGAACACTGAAGCTTTCTTT.

The chain's CDR3 is CASSRPTDTTGELFF. The CDR3 DNA is TGTGCCAGCAGCCGCCCGACGGACACCACCGGGGAGCTGTTTTTT. This chain connects TRBV5-4 to TRBJ2-2; a possible D gene is TRBD1 (5 bases). The length of the CDR3 is 15 residues. The germline gives CDR1 SGHNT, CDR2 YYREEE (reference sequence). The V gene lost 4 bases and the J gene lost 4 bases, with 14 bases spanning the gap.

This chain joins TRBV25-1 and TRBJ1-2, with TRBD1 matching over 7 bases. Germline CDR1 reads MGHDK; CDR2 reads SYGVNS. The CDR3 loop spans 14 amino acids. V was pared by 3 bases and J by 4 bases, with 5 bases of the junction left unmatched. The CDR3 nucleotides read TGTGCCAGCAGTGATTCCCGGGACAGCTATGGCTACACCTTC. Its protein product is CASSDSRDSYGYTF.

The chain carries TRBV19 and TRBJ1-2; D not certain. Per germline, CDR1 LNHDA and CDR2 SQIVND (reference sequence). V was pared by 4 bases and J by 5 bases, with 17 bases between. The CDR3 has 15 amino acids. CDR3 sequence reads: CASSNISPPQYGYTF. Written as DNA, the CDR3 is TGTGCCAGTAGTAATATTAGTCCTCCCCAATATGGCTACACCTTC.

The chain is built from TRBV2 and TRBJ2-5, with 11 bases identical to TRBD1. CDR1 and CDR2 from the germline V gene are SNHLY and FYNNEI. The CDR3 length is 14 residues. The V gene end was trimmed by 7 bases and the J gene end by 6 bases; junction bases not matched to a gene: 7. DNA for the CDR3: TGTGCCAGCACCCGGACAGGGGGCAGGAAGACCCAGTACTTC. Its protein is CASTRTGGRKTQYF.

The sample holds one count of this clone. This sequence joins TRBV6-5 and TRBJ1-1; D is possibly TRBD1 (6 bases). Germline loops: CDR1 MNHEY, CDR2 SVGAGI. The CDR3 length is 13 residues. V dropped 6 bases and J dropped 2 bases, with 10 bases sitting between them. The CDR3 DNA follows: TGTGCCAGCAGGGGGGGGCAAAACACTGAAGCTTTCTTT. It translates to CASRGGQNTEAFF.

This sequence joins TRBV25-1 and TRBJ1-4; TRBD1 matches at 7 bases. This CDR3 contains 15 residues. CDR1 is MGHDK, CDR2 SYGVNS, per germline. After removal of 1 base from V and 6 bases from J, the junction contained 5 bases not matched to a gene. The CDR3 spells CASSESGTAYEKLFF. The CDR3 DNA reads as TGTGCCAGCAGTGAATCCGGGACAGCGTATGAAAAACTGTTTTTT.